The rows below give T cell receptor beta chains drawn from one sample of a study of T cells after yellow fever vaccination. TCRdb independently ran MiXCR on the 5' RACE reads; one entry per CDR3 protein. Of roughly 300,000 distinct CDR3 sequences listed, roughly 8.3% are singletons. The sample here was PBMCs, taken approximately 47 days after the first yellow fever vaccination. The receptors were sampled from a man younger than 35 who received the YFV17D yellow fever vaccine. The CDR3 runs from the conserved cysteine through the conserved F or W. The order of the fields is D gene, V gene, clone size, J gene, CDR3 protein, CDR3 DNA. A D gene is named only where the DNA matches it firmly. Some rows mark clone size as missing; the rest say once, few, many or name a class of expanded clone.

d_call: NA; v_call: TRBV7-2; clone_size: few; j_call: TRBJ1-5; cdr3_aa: CASSFARREEQPQHF; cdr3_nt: TGTGCCAGCAGCTTCGCCCGGAGGGAGGAACAGCCCCAGCATTTT
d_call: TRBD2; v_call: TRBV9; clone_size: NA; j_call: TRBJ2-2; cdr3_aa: CASSVAAGEPPGELFF; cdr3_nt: TGTGCCAGCAGCGTAGCGGCGGGGGAGCCCCCCGGGGAGCTGTTTTTT
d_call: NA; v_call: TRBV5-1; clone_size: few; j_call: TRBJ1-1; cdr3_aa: CASSLGDLKNTEAFF; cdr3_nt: TGCGCCAGCAGCTTGGGCGACTTAAAGAACACTGAAGCTTTCTTT
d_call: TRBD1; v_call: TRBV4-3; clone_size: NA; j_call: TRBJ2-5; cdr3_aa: CASSPDRGLETQYF; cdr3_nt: TGCGCCAGCAGCCCGGACAGGGGGCTAGAGACCCAGTACTTC
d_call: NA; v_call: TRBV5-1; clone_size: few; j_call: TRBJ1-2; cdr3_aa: CASRGENYGYTF; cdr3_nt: TGCGCCAGCCGCGGAGAAAACTATGGCTACACCTTC
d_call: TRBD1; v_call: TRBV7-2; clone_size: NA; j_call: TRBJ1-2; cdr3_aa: CASSLANGQGRGGGYTF; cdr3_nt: TGTGCCAGCAGCTTAGCGAACGGACAGGGTCGGGGCGGTGGCTACACCTTC
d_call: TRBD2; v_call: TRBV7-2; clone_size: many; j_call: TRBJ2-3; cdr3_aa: CASSPTPTSGGTDTQYF; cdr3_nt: TGTGCCAGCAGCCCTACCCCGACTAGCGGGGGCACAGATACGCAGTATTTT
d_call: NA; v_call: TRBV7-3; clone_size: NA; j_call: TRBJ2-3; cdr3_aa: CASSSYDGAGTTDTQYF; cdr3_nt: TGTGCCAGCAGCTCCTATGACGGAGCCGGGACAACAGATACGCAGTATTTT
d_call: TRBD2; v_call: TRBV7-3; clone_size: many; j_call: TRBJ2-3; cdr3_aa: CASSSGLAGAGPTAQYF; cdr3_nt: TGTGCCAGCAGCTCCGGACTAGCGGGGGCCGGGCCCACAGCGCAGTATTTT
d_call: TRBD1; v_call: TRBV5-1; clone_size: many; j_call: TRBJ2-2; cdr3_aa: CASCRTGGDTGELFF; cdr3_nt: TGCGCCAGCTGCCGGACAGGGGGCGACACCGGGGAGCTGTTTTTT
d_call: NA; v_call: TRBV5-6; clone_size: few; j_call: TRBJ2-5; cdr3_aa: CASSRTQGKETQYF; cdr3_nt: TGTGCCAGCAGCAGGACTCAGGGGAAAGAGACCCAGTACTTC
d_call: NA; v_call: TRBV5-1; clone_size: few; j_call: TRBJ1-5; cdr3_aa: CASSLGTGVNQPQHF; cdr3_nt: TGCGCCAGCAGCTTGGGAACAGGCGTCAATCAGCCCCAGCATTTT
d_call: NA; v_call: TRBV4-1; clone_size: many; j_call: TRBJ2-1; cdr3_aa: CASGGGGLFNEQFF; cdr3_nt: TGCGCCAGCGGGGGTGGGGGCCTTTTCAATGAGCAGTTCTTC
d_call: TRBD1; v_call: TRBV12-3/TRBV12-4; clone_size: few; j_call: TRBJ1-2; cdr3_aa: CASSLHEQGVHGGYTF; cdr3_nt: TGTGCCAGCAGTCTCCACGAACAGGGGGTTCATGGTGGCTACACCTTC
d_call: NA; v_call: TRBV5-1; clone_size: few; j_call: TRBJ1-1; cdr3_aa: CASSLGQKGEAFF; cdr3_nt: TGCGCCAGCAGCTTGGGGCAAAAGGGTGAAGCTTTCTTT
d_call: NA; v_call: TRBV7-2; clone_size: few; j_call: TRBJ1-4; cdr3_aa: CASSFGQAIPEKLFF; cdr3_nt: TGTGCCAGCAGCTTCGGGCAGGCGATCCCTGAAAAACTGTTTTTT
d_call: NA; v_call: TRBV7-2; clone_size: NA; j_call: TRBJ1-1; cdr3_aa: CASSTPLGRTEAFF; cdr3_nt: TGTGCCAGCAGCACACCACTCGGGCGTACTGAAGCTTTCTTT